The clone carrying this TCR beta chain was recorded at least ten times. The sample is drawn from a study of low-dose radiotherapy and immunotherapy resistance in tumors. Germline V gene data show CDR1 as SQVTM and CDR2 as ANQGSEA. This CDR3 has 14 amino acids. Trimming took off 1 base at V and 3 bases at J, with 12 bases between the two ends. The time point here: before trial treatment. First-strand cDNA used TRAV- and TRBV-specific primers, covering alpha and beta chains. The TCRs were subjected to amplification over about 20 PCR cycles employing a constant-region primer in conjunction with a V-primer adapter. Amplification of isolated mRNA was accomplished via in vitro transcription. TCRdb redid the calling of the reads with MiXCR, one entry per CDR3 protein. The table records 100,000 or so distinct CDR3 sequences, roughly 9% of them present only once.

Sequences were derived from PBMCs, sampled before treatment. The V and J genes are TRBV29-1 and TRBJ1-2; tentative D call: TRBD1 (6 bases). The source of this sequence is a male donor with prostate cancer. CDR3 residues: CSVEGEGGYYGYTF. The CDR3 DNA follows: TGCAGCGTTGAAGGAGAGGGGGGATACTATGGCTACACCTTC.